The 24 T cell receptor beta chains below all came from one sample that was sequenced in a study of blood T cell repertoires in COVID-19. Here immunoSEQ multiplex PCR was the method, and the copy in TCRdb shows in-frame clones only, minus some. The sample shows about 180,000 clones, about 90% of them seen only once. What was sequenced was PBMCs or T cells enriched from blood (not recorded which). The source is a human donor with acute COVID-19. The donor label of this sample is uncertain.

Written as DNA, the CDR3 is TGTGCCAGCAGTTACCGGCTAGCGGGGTCCTACGAGCAGTACTTC. It codes for CASSYRLAGSYEQYF. This chain links TRBV6-2 or TRBV6-3 with TRBJ2-7, with 9 bases identical to TRBD2. The length of the CDR3 is 15 residues. V trimming: 2 bases; J trimming: 1 base; junction bases outside the gene matches: 3. The V gene's germline CDR1 is MNHEY and CDR2 SVGEGT.

The chain joins TRBV2 to TRBJ1-1; maybe TRBD1 (5 bases). Germline loops: CDR1 SNHLY, CDR2 FYNNEI. This CDR3 contains 15 residues. Deletions cut 8 bases from V and 6 bases from J, with 22 bases between. The CDR3 nucleotides read TGTGCCAGCGTCGGGCCGAAGGGGCGAGGCGCTGAAGCTTTCTTT. Translated: CASVGPKGRGAEAFF.

This rearrangement joins TRBV7-9 to TRBJ2-2; possibly TRBD1 for D (6 bases). V lost 5 bases to trimming and J lost 3 bases, with 13 bases between them. The CDR3 sequence is 15 residues long. Germline V gene lookup returns CDR1 SEHNR and CDR2 FQNEAQ (reference sequence). CDR3 region: CASSPWGRDTGELFF. CDR3 coding DNA: TGTGCCAGCAGCCCCTGGGGGCGGGACACCGGGGAGCTGTTTTTT.

This clone was counted once. This chain connects TRBV9 to TRBJ1-3; 9 positions match TRBD1. Germline V lookup: CDR1 SGDLS, CDR2 YYNGEE. The CDR3 consists of 16 residues. Germline trimming cut 2 bases from V and 4 bases from J; bases unmatched to any gene: 7. The CDR3 loop reads CASSVVEGTGGNTIYF. The CDR3 region has the DNA TGTGCCAGCAGCGTCGTTGAAGGGACAGGGGGAAACACCATATATTTT.

This chain joins TRBV10-2 and TRBJ1-3; 7 bases are shared with TRBD1. The CDR3 spans 15 residues. CDR1 and CDR2 (germline): WSHSY, SAAADI. V trimming: 9 bases; J trimming: 0 bases; junction bases outside the gene matches: 8. CDR3 sequence (DNA): TGCGCCAGTCTTCAGGGGGAGAGCTCTGGAAACACCATATATTTT. It encodes CASLQGESSGNTIYF.

This clone occurred a few times. The gene calls are TRBV19 and TRBJ1-3, with 9 bases that match TRBD1. The J segment lost 2 bases and the V segment lost 3 bases, leaving 8 bases of the junction unmatched. Germline CDR1 and CDR2: LNHDA and SQIVND (reference sequence). This CDR3 is built from 17 residues. CDR3 residues: CASSIGGQGFAGNTIYF. The CDR3, as DNA: TGTGCCAGTAGTATCGGTGGACAGGGGTTCGCTGGAAACACCATATATTTT.

This clone has just a few counts. The rearrangement joins TRBV30 to TRBJ1-2; D possibly corresponds to TRBD1 (5 bases). This CDR3 region has 13 residues. Germline assignment: CDR1 GTSNPN and CDR2 SVGIG (reference sequence). Trimming took 2 bases from V and 6 from J, leaving 13 bases between them. CDR3 sequence: CAWSPWGVDGYTF. In DNA, the CDR3 is TGTGCCTGGAGTCCCTGGGGGGTGGATGGCTACACCTTC.

V gene TRBV27 combines with J gene TRBJ1-1, with TRBD1 matching over 9 bases. The CDR3 sequence is 16 residues long. Germline CDR1 and CDR2: MNHEY and SMNVEV (reference sequence). V lost 5 bases and J lost 5; bases outside the gene matches: 12. The CDR3 protein is CASSHIPGTGITEAFF. DNA of the CDR3: TGTGCCAGCAGTCACATCCCCGGGACAGGGATAACTGAAGCTTTCTTT.

The J gene is TRBJ2-7, the V gene TRBV7-3, with 8 nucleotides matching TRBD1. CDR1 and CDR2 from the germline V gene are SGHTA and FQGTGA. This CDR3 has 15 residues. J gave up 5 bases and V 5 bases, and 11 bases lay outside the gene matches. Here the CDR3 reads CASSPSGQGTHEQYF. CDR3 nucleotide sequence: TGTGCCAGCAGCCCAAGTGGACAGGGAACGCACGAGCAGTACTTC. Full variable domain (rest looked up from reference TRBV7-3 and TRBJ2-7): GAGVSQTPSNKVTEKGKYVELRCDPISGHTALYWYRQSLGQGPEFLIYFQGTGAADDSGLPNDRFFAVRPEGSVSTLKIQRTERGDSAVYLCASSPSGQGTHEQYFGPGTRLTVT.

V is TRBV28 and J is TRBJ2-4; 7 nucleotides agree with TRBD2. Germline V CDR1 and CDR2: MDHEN, SYDVKM. This CDR3 spans 16 amino acids. The V and J ends lost 4 bases and 3 bases, in that order; junction bases with no gene match: 9. CDR3 in amino acids: CASSSRGGVDKNIQYF. The CDR3 region has the DNA TGTGCCAGCAGTTCTCGTGGGGGGGTGGACAAAAACATTCAGTACTTC.

The chain links TRBV30 to TRBJ2-7; D perhaps matches TRBD1 (6 bases). The CDR3 spans 12 residues. V was cut by 4 bases and J by 4 bases, with 11 bases left in between. Germline V lookup: CDR1 GTSNPN, CDR2 SVGIG (reference sequence). The CDR3 loop reads CAWMDRPYEQYF. The CDR3 bases are TGTGCCTGGATGGACAGACCATACGAGCAGTACTTC. Variable domain in full (rest from reference TRBV30 and TRBJ2-7): SQTIHQWPATLVQPVGSPLSLECTVEGTSNPNLYWYRQAAGRGLQLLFYSVGIGQISSEVPQNLSASRPQDRQFILSSKKLLLSDSGFYLCAWMDRPYEQYFGPGTRLTVT.

This rearrangement joins TRBV5-1 to TRBJ2-5; TRBD2 aligns across 8 bases. V was pared by 3 bases and J by 4 bases, with 8 bases of the junction left unmatched. CDR1 and CDR2 from the germline V gene are SGHRS and YFSETQ. CDR3 length equals 15 residues. In DNA, the CDR3 is TGCGCCAGCAGCTCGCCTAGCGGGTCGCGAGAGACCCAGTACTTC. The encoded protein is CASSSPSGSRETQYF. Combining the CDR3 with reference TRBV5-1 and TRBJ2-5 gives the whole variable domain KAGVTQTPRYLIKTRGQQVTLSCSPISGHRSVSWYQQTPGQGLQFLFEYFSETQRNKGNFPGRFSGRQFSNSRSEMNVSTLELGDSALYLCASSSPSGSRETQYFGPGTRLLVL.

The chain is built from TRBV27 and TRBJ2-3; D is perhaps TRBD1 (5 bases). CDR1 MNHEY and CDR2 SMNVEV come from the germline V gene (reference sequence). The CDR3 spans 15 residues. V shed 4 bases and J shed 4 bases, with 15 bases lying between them. The CDR3 DNA follows: TGTGCCAGCAGTTGGTCCCGGCAGGGCCCAGATACGCAGTATTTT. Translated, it gives CASSWSRQGPDTQYF.

The chain employs TRBV6-5 and TRBJ2-3; 9 bases are shared with TRBD2. CDR3 length: 16 residues. V trimming: 0 bases; J trimming: 4 bases; junction bases outside the gene matches: 5. Germline V gene data show CDR1 as MNHEY and CDR2 as SVGAGI. The CDR3 sequence is CASSYSTGGGADTQYF. The CDR3 DNA reads TGTGCCAGCAGTTACTCGACTGGCGGGGGGGCAGATACGCAGTATTTT.

The rearrangement links TRBV6-6 to TRBJ2-5, with D possibly matching TRBD1 (5 bases). V lost 8 bases, J lost 5 bases, and 15 bases lay in between. Germline V CDR1 and CDR2: MNHNY, SVGAGI (reference sequence). The CDR3 extends over 13 amino acids. The CDR3 spells CASVRTLTETQYF. Written as DNA, the CDR3 is TGTGCCAGCGTTAGGACACTTACCGAGACCCAGTACTTC.

The rearrangement joins TRBV3-1 (or the pseudogene TRBV3-2) to TRBJ1-5, with D uncertain. The CDR3 has 13 residues. V gave up 1 base and J gave up 4 bases, with 5 bases separating them. Germline CDR1 and CDR2: LGHDT and YNNKEL (reference sequence). This CDR3 is CASSQALNQPQHF. CDR3 in DNA: TGTGCCAGCAGCCAAGCGCTAAATCAGCCCCAGCATTTT.

A single count supports this clone. The chain combines TRBV12-3 or TRBV12-4 with TRBJ1-1; D is perhaps TRBD1 (5 bases). The CDR3 covers 11 residues. V gave up 6 bases and J gave up 5 bases, with 7 bases separating them. In nucleotides, the CDR3 is TGTGCCAGCAGCGGGGGGACTGAAGCTTTCTTT. Its protein is CASSGGTEAFF.

The V gene is TRBV30, the J gene TRBJ1-1; the D is unclear. The CDR3 contains 10 residues. Between the trimmed V and J ends, which lost 5 bases and 10 bases, there was a span of 11 bases. Germline V gives CDR1 GTSNPN, CDR2 SVGIG (reference sequence). For the CDR3, the DNA is TGTGCCTGGGCAAAGAGAGGAGCTTTCTTT. Translating it yields CAWAKRGAFF. Together with reference TRBV30 and TRBJ1-1, the CDR3 gives the full variable domain: SQTIHQWPATLVQPVGSPLSLECTVEGTSNPNLYWYRQAAGRGLQLLFYSVGIGQISSEVPQNLSASRPQDRQFILSSKKLLLSDSGFYLCAWAKRGAFFGQGTRLTVV.

The CDR3 protein is CASSPGGYYEQYF. CDR3 nucleotides: TGTGCCAGTAGTCCTGGAGGGTACTACGAGCAGTACTTC. The rearrangement joins TRBV19 to TRBJ2-7; maybe TRBD2 (6 bases). Trimming left V 5 bases short and J 3 bases short, with 11 bases between. The CDR3 extends over 13 amino acids. Germline V lookup: CDR1 LNHDA, CDR2 SQIVND (reference sequence).

This clone was detected once. The rearrangement uses TRBV19 and TRBJ2-1; 11 bases match TRBD2. Germline CDR1 LNHDA, CDR2 SQIVND (reference sequence). J lost 5 bases, V lost 6 bases, and 6 bases had no gene match. The CDR3 runs 15 residues. CDR3 region: CASRLAGGSHNEQFF. Here the CDR3 DNA reads TGTGCCAGTAGGTTAGCGGGGGGGTCGCACAATGAGCAGTTCTTC.

The chain recombines TRBV3-1 (or the pseudogene TRBV3-2) with TRBJ2-1, with a tentative D call TRBD2 (7 bases). Germline V gives CDR1 LGHDT, CDR2 YNNKEL (reference sequence). This CDR3 comprises 17 residues. Deletions cut 0 bases from V and 5 bases from J, with 17 bases between. CDR3 nucleotides: TGTGCCAGCAGCCAAGAGGGGACGGGGGGCTCAAACAATGAGCAGTTCTTC. It translates to CASSQEGTGGSNNEQFF.

The V and J genes are TRBV9 and TRBJ2-2; no clear D. Per the germline V gene, CDR1 is SGDLS and CDR2 is YYNGEE. This CDR3 contains 14 residues. The germline V and J ends were trimmed by 1 base and 1 base, with 5 bases remaining between them. This CDR3 is CASSVRVNTGELFF. The CDR3 DNA is TGTGCCAGCAGCGTAAGAGTGAACACCGGGGAGCTGTTTTTT.

The J gene is TRBJ2-7, the V gene TRBV2; D not certain. V was trimmed by 4 bases and J by 3 bases, leaving 13 bases between them. This CDR3 has 14 amino acids. Germline V CDR1 and CDR2: SNHLY, FYNNEI. The CDR3: CASSATWARYEQYF. Here the CDR3 DNA reads TGTGCCAGCAGTGCTACGTGGGCGCGCTACGAGCAGTACTTC. Drawing the rest from reference TRBV2 and TRBJ2-7, the complete variable domain is EPEVTQTPSHQVTQMGQEVILRCVPISNHLYFYWYRQILGQKVEFLVSFYNNEISEKSEIFDDQFSVERPDGSNFTLKIRSTKLEDSAMYFCASSATWARYEQYFGPGTRLTVT.

The chain is built from TRBV3-1 (or the pseudogene TRBV3-2) and TRBJ2-3; 14 nucleotides match TRBD2. V shed 1 base and J 1 base; nucleotides not matched to a gene: 13. The length of the CDR3 is 21 residues. CDR1 is LGHDT, CDR2 YNNKEL, per germline (reference sequence). This CDR3 reads CASSQVPWERLAGGRTDTQYF. Written as DNA, the CDR3 is TGTGCCAGCAGCCAAGTTCCCTGGGAGAGACTAGCGGGGGGGCGCACAGATACGCAGTATTTT.